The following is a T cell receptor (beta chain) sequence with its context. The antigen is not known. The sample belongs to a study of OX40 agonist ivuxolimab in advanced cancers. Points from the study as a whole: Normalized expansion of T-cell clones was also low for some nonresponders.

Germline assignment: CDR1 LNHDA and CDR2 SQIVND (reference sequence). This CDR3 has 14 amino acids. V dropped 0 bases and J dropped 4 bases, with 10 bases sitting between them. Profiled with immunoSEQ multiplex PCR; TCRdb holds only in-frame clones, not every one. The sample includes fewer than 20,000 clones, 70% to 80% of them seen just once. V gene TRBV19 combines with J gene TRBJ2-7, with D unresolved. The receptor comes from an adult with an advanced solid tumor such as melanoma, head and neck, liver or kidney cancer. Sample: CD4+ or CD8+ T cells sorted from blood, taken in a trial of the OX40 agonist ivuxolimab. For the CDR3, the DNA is TGTGCCAGTAGTATAGAAGACAAGGGATACGAGCAGTACTTC. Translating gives CASSIEDKGYEQYF.